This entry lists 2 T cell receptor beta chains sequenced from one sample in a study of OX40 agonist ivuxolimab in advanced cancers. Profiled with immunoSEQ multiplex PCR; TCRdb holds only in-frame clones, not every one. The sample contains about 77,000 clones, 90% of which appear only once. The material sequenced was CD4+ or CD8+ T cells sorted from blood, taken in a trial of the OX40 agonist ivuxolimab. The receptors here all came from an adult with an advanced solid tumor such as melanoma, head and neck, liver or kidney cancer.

CDR3 DNA: TGTGCCAGCAGTTACTCGGGAACTCGGGTTACCGGGGAGCTGTTTTTT. It codes for CASSYSGTRVTGELFF. This rearrangement joins TRBV6-6 to TRBJ2-2; D is unclear. Germline V CDR1 and CDR2: MNHNY, SVGAGI (reference sequence). The CDR3 runs 16 residues. V gave up 0 bases and J gave up 5 bases, with 13 bases separating them.

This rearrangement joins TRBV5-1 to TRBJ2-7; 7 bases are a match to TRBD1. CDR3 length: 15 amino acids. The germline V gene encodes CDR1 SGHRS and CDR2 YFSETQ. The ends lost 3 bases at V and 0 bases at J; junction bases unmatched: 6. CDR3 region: CASSYGDSLSYEQYF. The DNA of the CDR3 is TGCGCCAGCAGCTACGGGGACAGCCTCTCCTACGAGCAGTACTTC.